This is a list of T cell receptor beta chains from one sample in a study of blood T cell repertoires in COVID-19. Some clones are missing from TCRdb's copy, which holds only in-frame ones; the method was immunoSEQ multiplex PCR. The sample has about 210,000 clones; 81% are singletons. Sequencing was performed on PBMCs or T cells enriched from blood (not recorded which). These receptors all come from a woman aged 50 to 65 with acute COVID-19. Both conserved end residues are part of each CDR3. Each record gives: J gene, D gene, clone size, V gene, CDR3 DNA, CDR3 protein. The D gene is left open where the match is weak. The size field is filled for only some rows; it gives once, few, many or a size class.

TRBJ1-2 | NA | NA | TRBV7-2 | TGTGCCAGCAACACATACGGGGAGGGAGGACCATCGGGCTACACCTTC | CASNTYGEGGPSGYTF
TRBJ2-3 | TRBD1 | NA | TRBV28 | TGTGCCAGCAGTCCGTCGGGACAGGGAAACACAGATACGCAGTATTTT | CASSPSGQGNTDTQYF
TRBJ2-4 | NA | once | TRBV2 | TGTGCCAGCAGTGAGCAGGGGACCAAAAACATTCAGTACTTC | CASSEQGTKNIQYF
TRBJ2-7 | NA | NA | TRBV6-2/TRBV6-3 | TGTGCCAGCAGTTACGGGCAGTACCAGGACGAGCAGTACTTC | CASSYGQYQDEQYF
TRBJ1-4 | TRBD1 | NA | TRBV3-1/TRBV3-2 | TGTGCCAGCAGCCTGAGAGGGACAGGGGGGCGGAATGAAAAACTGTTTTTT | CASSLRGTGGRNEKLFF
TRBJ2-7 | TRBD1 | NA | TRBV18 | TGTGCCAGCTCCGAAGGGACAGCGGACTCCTACGAGCAGTACTTC | CASSEGTADSYEQYF
TRBJ2-3 | NA | NA | TRBV7-9 | TGTGCCAGCAGCTTCGGCACAGATACGCAGTATTTT | CASSFGTDTQYF
TRBJ2-4 | NA | NA | TRBV20-1 | TGCAGTGCGGCAGGGGCGAACATTCAGTACTTC | CSAAGANIQYF
TRBJ2-5 | NA | few | TRBV11-1 | TGTGCCAGCAGCTTACGGGAGCAACAAGAGACCCAGTACTTC | CASSLREQQETQYF
TRBJ1-4 | NA | NA | TRBV7-2 | TGTGCCAGCAGCTTAGGAGATGAAAAACTGTTTTTT | CASSLGDEKLFF
TRBJ2-7 | NA | once | TRBV19 | TGTGCCAGTAGTGCGGGCCACGGGTACGAGCAGTACTTC | CASSAGHGYEQYF
TRBJ2-1 | NA | NA | TRBV9 | TGTGCCAGCAGCGTAGTCCCGGTAGGAGGCTACAATGAGCAGTTCTTC | CASSVVPVGGYNEQFF
TRBJ1-2 | TRBD1 | few | TRBV6-5 | TGTGCCAGCAGCAGGGGACAGGACTATGGCTACACCTTC | CASSRGQDYGYTF
TRBJ1-3 | TRBD1 | few | TRBV12-5 | TGTGCTAGTGTCCAGGGGGCAAGCTCTGGAAACACCATATATTTT | CASVQGASSGNTIYF
TRBJ1-1 | NA | NA | TRBV5-4 | TGTGCCAGCAGCCCTAGTGGTCCCCCGAACACTGAAGCTTTCTTT | CASSPSGPPNTEAFF
TRBJ2-1 | TRBD2 | few | TRBV27 | TGTGCCAGCAGTTCGGAGCGGGGGGGCCACAATGAGCAGTTCTTC | CASSSERGGHNEQFF
TRBJ1-3 | TRBD1 | NA | TRBV6-5 | TGTGCCAGCAGATACAGGGGAAGCGCTGGAAACACCATATATTTT | CASRYRGSAGNTIYF
TRBJ2-1 | TRBD1 | once | TRBV2 | TGTGCCCAAACAGGGGGCTTTGGTGAGCAGTTCTTC | CAQTGGFGEQFF
TRBJ2-3 | TRBD1 | NA | TRBV5-5 | TGTGCCAGCAGCGCGGACAGGGGGCTTAGGCCAGATACGCAGTATTTT | CASSADRGLRPDTQYF
TRBJ2-2 | NA | NA | TRBV7-3 | TGTGCCAGCAGCTTGGGGGGTAGCACCGGGGAGCTGTTTTTT | CASSLGGSTGELFF
TRBJ2-2 | TRBD2 | NA | TRBV11-2 | TGTGCCAGCAGCTTACGACTAGCGGGAGGGCCCGGGGAGCTGTTTTTT | CASSLRLAGGPGELFF
TRBJ1-1 | TRBD1 | NA | TRBV5-1 | TGCGCCAGCAGCCTGGGACAGGGGGCTGGGAACACTGAAGCTTTCTTT | CASSLGQGAGNTEAFF
TRBJ1-4 | NA | NA | TRBV7-9 | TGTGCCAGCAGCTTAGTTGGAGATGAAAAACTGTTTTTT | CASSLVGDEKLFF
TRBJ2-6 | NA | NA | TRBV7-9 | TGTGCCAGCTTGTACTCTGGGGCCAACGTCCTGACTTTC | CASLYSGANVLTF
TRBJ2-3 | NA | NA | TRBV20-1 | TGCAGTGCTAGTAGCGTAGGTACGCAGTATTTT | CSASSVGTQYF
TRBJ1-5 | TRBD1 | once | TRBV5-6 | TGTGCCAGCAGCGTCTTGACAGGGAAAAATCAGCCCCAGCATTTT | CASSVLTGKNQPQHF
TRBJ2-5 | NA | NA | TRBV3-1/TRBV3-2 | TGTGCCAGCAGCCAAGTCGGAGGGATTGGTCAAGAGACCCAGTACTTC | CASSQVGGIGQETQYF
TRBJ1-1 | TRBD1 | NA | TRBV6-6 | TGTGCCAGCAGTTACTTTGGACAGGCGACTGAAGCTTTCTTT | CASSYFGQATEAFF
TRBJ2-5 | TRBD2 | NA | TRBV5-4 | TGTGCCAGCAGCTTGGTAGCGGGGGGGCAGGGGTTAGAGACCCAGTACTTC | CASSLVAGGQGLETQYF
TRBJ2-1 | NA | few | TRBV27 | TGTGCCAGCAGTTTACCCCTAGCTGTTGGATTGCATGAGCAGTTCTTC | CASSLPLAVGLHEQFF
TRBJ1-3 | NA | NA | TRBV11-2 | TGTGCCAGCAGCTCCGTCATGATCAGGGCCAGTCCTGGAAACACCATATATTTT | CASSSVMIRASPGNTIYF
TRBJ1-4 | NA | NA | TRBV24-1 | TGTGCCACCAGTGACTCAGGGTCTACTAATGAAAAACTGTTTTTT | CATSDSGSTNEKLFF
TRBJ2-7 | TRBD1 | NA | TRBV6-5 | TGTGCCAGCAGTTACTCGGGGACAGGGCTCTACGAGCAGTACTTC | CASSYSGTGLYEQYF
TRBJ1-2 | NA | NA | TRBV7-2 | TGTGCCAGCAGCACAGGGTTACCTAACTATGGCTACACCTTC | CASSTGLPNYGYTF
TRBJ2-1 | NA | NA | TRBV5-1 | TGCGCCAGCAGCCCCGGTGGAGGGAGTTACAATGAGCAGTTCTTC | CASSPGGGSYNEQFF
TRBJ2-5 | TRBD2 | NA | TRBV30 | TGTGCCCTAGCGGGAAGTATGGGGGAGACCCAGTACTTC | CALAGSMGETQYF
TRBJ1-4 | TRBD1 | NA | TRBV7-8 | TGTGCCAGCAGCGGGACAGGGTTTAATGAAAAACTGTTTTTT | CASSGTGFNEKLFF
TRBJ1-2 | TRBD1 | NA | TRBV12-3/TRBV12-4 | TGTGCCAGCAGGACAACAGGGGTCGGCTACACCTTC | CASRTTGVGYTF
TRBJ2-3 | TRBD2 | few | TRBV18 | TGTGCCAGCTCCTCCCAGCGGGGGTCTGCGGATACGCAGTATTTT | CASSSQRGSADTQYF
TRBJ1-1 | NA | NA | TRBV7-2 | TGTGCCAGCAGTTTCCAGGGTCTGGCTGAAGCTTTCTTT | CASSFQGLAEAFF
TRBJ1-4 | TRBD1 | NA | TRBV4-3 | TGCGCCAGCAGCCAGGGACAGGGGGATGAAAAACTGTTTTTT | CASSQGQGDEKLFF